This T cell receptor beta chain was captured in a study of blood T cell repertoires in COVID-19. Study at large: There were acute and convalescent COVID-19 samples, and they came from the United States, Italy and Spain.

Trimming cost V 4 bases and J 4 bases, with 7 bases left between them. Per the germline V gene, CDR1 is KGHSH and CDR2 is LQKENI. This CDR3 has 12 residues. Original analysis: Estimates of nucleated cell counts were drawn from the amplification of reference gene primers. Libraries were prepared by immunoSEQ multiplex PCR; TCRdb keeps only in-frame clonotypes and omits some of them. V, J and clone size derive from that table, while D and trimming were established from the DNA sequence. The sample records a few hundred thousand clones, roughly 84% being singletons. Those enrolled, adults aged roughly 18 to 89 years, came from some 25 US areas. Donors were grouped by their self-reported clinical history.

The sequenced sample was PBMCs or T cells enriched from blood (not recorded which). The chain carries TRBV18 and TRBJ1-2, with D maybe TRBD1 (5 bases). This clonotype was sampled from a woman aged 25 to 39 who had recovered from COVID-19. CDR3 protein: CASSQGIYGYTF. For the CDR3, the DNA is TGTGCCAGCTCACAGGGGATCTATGGCTACACCTTC. The full variable domain, with the rest looked up from reference TRBV18 and TRBJ1-2, is NAGVMQNPRHLVRRRGQEARLRCSPMKGHSHVYWYRQLPEEGLKFMVYLQKENIIDESGMPKERFSAEFPKEGPSILRIQQVVRGDSAAYFCASSQGIYGYTFGSGTRLTVV.